The clone carrying this TCR beta chain was counted at least ten times. Its specificity is not known. These data come from a study of spatial heterogeneity in lung cancer. Notes on the study in general: Mutation tallies in tumors tracked expanded intratumoral alpha and beta TCR counts. As ubiquitous and regional nonsynonymous mutations varied, counts of ubiquitous and regional expanded TCRs tracked them, respectively.

V was shortened by 5 bases and J by 4 bases, with 11 bases between the two germline ends. Germline V CDR1 and CDR2: SGHTA, FQGNSA. The CDR3 covers 13 residues. Unique molecular identifiers, one per molecule, were present on every TCR cDNA molecule. TCRdb processed the 5' RACE reads anew with MiXCR; each CDR3 protein has one entry. The top ten clones hold around 18% of a sample with under 15,000 distinct CDR3 sequences, approximately 4.8% of them seen once. Specified time point: sample taken at primary tumor resection. The donors were 65 to 85 patients with non-small cell lung cancer that was early-stage and untreated.

The TCR sequence derives from a female donor with early-stage non-small cell lung cancer. Sequenced material: lung tumor tissue, taken at surgery. The chain is built from TRBV7-2 and TRBJ1-2; D gene unclear. For the CDR3, the DNA is TGTGCCAGCAGCATAACAGAGAGCTATGGCTACACCTTC. Residues: CASSITESYGYTF.